A selection of T cell receptor beta chains follows, all from one sample in a study of blood T cell repertoires in COVID-19. The protocol was immunoSEQ multiplex PCR, while the TCRdb copy is restricted to in-frame clones and leaves out a portion. The table includes 250,000 to 350,000 clones, nearly 90% detected once. The sequencing input was PBMCs or T cells enriched from blood (not recorded which). All receptors derive from a young woman with acute COVID-19. The CDR3 runs from the conserved cysteine through the conserved F or W. The D gene is left open where the match is weak. A clone size is listed for some rows: how often the clone was seen (once, few, many), or a class if it is expanded.

d_gene	v_gene	abundance	j_gene	CDR3nt	CDR3aa
TRBD1	TRBV24-1	NA	TRBJ2-7	TGTGCCACACAAGGACAGGATTTACCCTACGAGCAGTACTTC	CATQGQDLPYEQYF
TRBD1	TRBV5-8	NA	TRBJ2-7	TGTGCCAGCAGCGCCCCCGGGACAGGGTATGAGCAGTACTTC	CASSAPGTGYEQYF
NA	TRBV7-9	NA	TRBJ1-2	TGTGCCAGCAGCTTAGTGTCGGGGGAGTACTATGGCTACACCTTC	CASSLVSGEYYGYTF
NA	TRBV6-4	NA	TRBJ2-2	NA	CASSSSGETGELFF
TRBD1	TRBV7-9	NA	TRBJ1-6	TGTGCCAGCACCTATTGGACAGGCAATTCACCCCTCCACTTT	CASTYWTGNSPLHF
TRBD2	TRBV24-1	NA	TRBJ2-2	TGTGCCACCAGTGACCTGACTAGCGGGTCGGCCGGGGAGCTGTTTTTT	CATSDLTSGSAGELFF
NA	TRBV6-6	NA	TRBJ2-7	TGTGCCACCTTTCGGGGTTCCTACGAGCAGTACTTC	CATFRGSYEQYF
NA	TRBV5-6	NA	TRBJ1-6	TGTGCCAGCAGCCTGGGGGGAGGAGGTAATTCACCCCTCCACTTT	CASSLGGGGNSPLHF
TRBD2	TRBV2	NA	TRBJ2-1	TGTGCCAGCACCGTCAAGGGGCTAGCGGGAGTGAGTGAGCAGTTCTTC	CASTVKGLAGVSEQFF
NA	TRBV12-5	NA	TRBJ2-5	TGTGCTAGTGGGCTCACAGGGACCGAGACCCAGTACTTC	CASGLTGTETQYF
NA	TRBV12-2	NA	TRBJ2-5	TGTGCAGGCCAGGGGGGTTCCCAAGAGACCCAGTACTTC	CAGQGGSQETQYF
TRBD2	TRBV25-1	NA	TRBJ2-1	TGTGCCAGCAGTAGACCAAGCGGGAGGAATGAGCAGTTCTTC	CASSRPSGRNEQFF
TRBD1	TRBV7-9	NA	TRBJ1-1	TGTGCCAGCAGATTACAGGGGGAGAACACTGAAGCTTTCTTT	CASRLQGENTEAFF
NA	TRBV9	NA	TRBJ2-3	TGTGCCAGCAGCGCGCGAGGGACTACAGATACGCAGTATTTT	CASSARGTTDTQYF
NA	TRBV6-4	NA	TRBJ1-1	TGTGCCAGCAGTCTTACAGAGAACACTGAAGCTTTCTTT	CASSLTENTEAFF
NA	TRBV10-3	NA	TRBJ2-1	TGTGCCATCAGTGTCGGACAGACCTACAATGAGCAGTTCTTC	CAISVGQTYNEQFF
TRBD1	TRBV18	few	TRBJ1-1	TGTGCCAGCTCTCAACGACAGGGGAAAAGCACTGAAGCTTTCTTT	CASSQRQGKSTEAFF
TRBD2	TRBV9	NA	TRBJ2-2	TGTGCCAGCAGCGTAGCGTCCCTAGCGGGAATCACCGGGGAGCTGTTTTTT	CASSVASLAGITGELFF
NA	TRBV7-3	once	TRBJ2-3	TGTGCCAGCAGCTTAGGCGGGGCTGGGGAAGATACGCAGTATTTT	CASSLGGAGEDTQYF
TRBD1	TRBV6-1	NA	TRBJ1-5	TGTGCCAGCAGTGTTCTTCGGGACAGTTTTAATCAGCCCCAGCATTTT	CASSVLRDSFNQPQHF
NA	TRBV6-4	NA	TRBJ2-2	TGTGCCAGCAGAGCCACAGGGTTGACCGGGGAGCTGTTTTTT	CASRATGLTGELFF
NA	TRBV6-4	NA	TRBJ2-2	TGTGCCAGCAGTGACCAGCGGGACACCGGGGAGCTGTTTTTT	CASSDQRDTGELFF
NA	TRBV6-5	NA	TRBJ2-1	TGTGCCAGCAGGATCTCGTGGAGGACAGACAATGAGCAGTTCTTC	CASRISWRTDNEQFF
TRBD1	TRBV25-1	NA	TRBJ2-7	TGTGCCAGCAGTGACTCACAGGGGGGATACGAGCAGTACTTC	CASSDSQGGYEQYF
TRBD1	TRBV29-1	NA	TRBJ2-5	TGCAGCGTGACAGGGGCAGGAGAGACCCAGTACTTC	CSVTGAGETQYF
NA	TRBV6-6	NA	TRBJ2-2	TGTGCCAGCACCCTCCTAGGGAACACCGGGGAGCTGTTTTTT	CASTLLGNTGELFF
NA	TRBV28	NA	TRBJ1-2	TGTGCCAGCACGACAGAGAACTATGGCTACACCTTC	CASTTENYGYTF
TRBD1	TRBV29-1	NA	TRBJ1-5	TGCAGCGTTGTGGGGACAGGGGGGTCAGCCCAGCATTTT	CSVVGTGGSAQHF
TRBD2	TRBV3-1/TRBV3-2	NA	TRBJ2-1	TGTGCCAGCAGCCCGGGACTAGCGGGGCCCCAGGTCTCGGATGAGCAGTTCTTC	CASSPGLAGPQVSDEQFF
NA	TRBV6-5	NA	TRBJ2-7	TGTGCCAGCAGTTACTCGAGATTCTACGAGCAGTACTTC	CASSYSRFYEQYF